Listed below are T cell receptor beta chains from one sample, sequenced in a study of PD-1 blockade in classical Hodgkin lymphoma. Measured with immunoSEQ multiplex PCR; TCRdb has only the in-frame clones, and not every one. The sample lists around 23,000 clones; 85% to 90% were seen once. The sequenced material came from CD8+ T cells from blood. Receptor source: a human donor with classical Hodgkin lymphoma. The CDR3 runs from the conserved cysteine through the conserved F or W. D genes are given only for firm matches. Clone size is not always given. Where it is, it says once, few, many or a class for expanded clones.

TRBD2 | TRBJ2-7 | TRBV4-1 | - | TGCGCCAGCAGCCAGGCTAGCGGGAGCCACTACGAGCAGTACTTC | CASSQASGSHYEQYF
- | TRBJ1-1 | TRBV7-2 | - | TGTGCCAGCAGCGAAGCGGGTAGGCCTGAAGCTTTCTTT | CASSEAGRPEAFF
TRBD2 | TRBJ2-2 | TRBV5-1 | - | TGCGCCAGCAGCACCACGCCCTATAGCGGGGGGGCTTCGGGCACCGGGGAGCTGTTTTTT | CASSTTPYSGGASGTGELFF
- | TRBJ1-1 | TRBV30 | - | TGTGCCTGGAGTCCTAACAATGAAGCTTTCTTT | CAWSPNNEAFF
TRBD1 | TRBJ2-7 | TRBV5-1 | - | TGCGCCAGCAGCTGGACAGGGTCGAAAGTCCACGAGCAGTACTTC | CASSWTGSKVHEQYF
TRBD2 | TRBJ2-7 | TRBV27 | - | TGTGCCAGCAGTTCCTATCTAGCGGGGGGGCTATACGAGCAGTACTTC | CASSSYLAGGLYEQYF
- | TRBJ2-1 | TRBV4-2 | - | TGTGCCAGCAGCCATGAGCCCGGGAGTTTCTACAATGAGCAGTTCTTC | CASSHEPGSFYNEQFF
TRBD2 | TRBJ2-1 | TRBV7-2 | once | TGTGCCAGCAGCTTAGTCCGGGACTACAACAATGAGCAGTTCTTC | CASSLVRDYNNEQFF
TRBD2 | TRBJ2-7 | TRBV6-5 | - | TGTGCCAGCAGTCCTAGCGGGAGTCTCTACGAGCAGTACTTC | CASSPSGSLYEQYF
- | TRBJ2-1 | TRBV11-2 | - | TGTGCCAGCAGCTTGTACCCCGGGAGCTCCTACAATGAGCAGTTCTTC | CASSLYPGSSYNEQFF
- | TRBJ1-4 | TRBV4-1 | - | TGCGCCAGCAGCCCGGACAGCGGGTGGGGCGAAAAACTGTTTTTT | CASSPDSGWGEKLFF
- | TRBJ1-4 | TRBV28 | - | TGTGCCAGCAGCAAGAACCTTGAAAAACTGTTTTTT | CASSKNLEKLFF
TRBD2 | TRBJ2-5 | TRBV9 | - | TGTGCCAGCAGCGTAGTAAGCGGGGGGGCGAGTGAGACCCAGTACTTC | CASSVVSGGASETQYF
TRBD1 | TRBJ1-1 | TRBV14 | - | TGTGCCAGCAGCCGTCGAGGACAGGGGTTAACTGAAGCTTTCTTT | CASSRRGQGLTEAFF
- | TRBJ2-5 | TRBV29-1 | - | TGCAGCGGCCTAGGGGGAACCCAGTACTTC | CSGLGGTQYF
- | TRBJ2-5 | TRBV12-5 | few | TGTGCTAGTGGTTCCCACCGGGGACTCGGAGAGACCCAGTACTTC | CASGSHRGLGETQYF
TRBD1 | TRBJ2-5 | TRBV6-6 | - | TGTGCCAGCAGTTACCTCGGACAGGAAGAGACCCAGTACTTC | CASSYLGQEETQYF
TRBD2 | TRBJ2-3 | TRBV19 | - | TGTGCCAGTAGTATACAACTAGCGACAGATACGCAGTATTTT | CASSIQLATDTQYF
- | TRBJ1-1 | TRBV14 | - | TGTGCCAGCAGCCAAGTGGCTTGGGCGAACACTGAAGCTTTCTTT | CASSQVAWANTEAFF
- | TRBJ2-6 | TRBV9 | - | TGTGCCAGCAGCGGCGCAGGGAGACTGGCTGGGGCCAACGTCCTGACTTTC | CASSGAGRLAGANVLTF
- | TRBJ1-1 | TRBV28 | - | TGTGCCAGCAGTTTATGGCCTTCATGGGGGGCAGGTACTGAAGCTTTCTTT | CASSLWPSWGAGTEAFF
- | TRBJ1-1 | TRBV9 | - | TGTGCCAGCAGCTCCCCGACATCACCCTCGTTCTTT | CASSSPTSPSFF
- | TRBJ2-7 | TRBV6-4 | - | TGTGCCAGCAGTTACACCCAGGGGACCTACGAGCAGTACTTC | CASSYTQGTYEQYF
- | TRBJ1-6 | TRBV9 | - | TGTGCCAGCAGCGTTAACAGGGAATACTCCTATAATTCACCCCTCCACTTT | CASSVNREYSYNSPLHF
- | TRBJ2-7 | TRBV4-1 | - | TGCGCCAGCAGCCAAGAATTCAGGGTGGATGAGGACGAGCAGTACTTC | CASSQEFRVDEDEQYF
- | TRBJ2-6 | TRBV4-1 | - | TGCGCCAGCAGACCAATCTGGGGTCCGGCCTCCGGGGCCAACGTCCTGACTTTC | CASRPIWGPASGANVLTF
TRBD1 | TRBJ1-4 | TRBV28 | - | TGTGCCAGCAGTTACAGGGGGGGTGGCGAAAAACTGTTTTTT | CASSYRGGGEKLFF
TRBD1 | TRBJ1-1 | TRBV10-3 | - | TGTGCCATCAGTGCCGGACAGGCCACTGAAGCTTTCTTT | CAISAGQATEAFF
- | TRBJ1-5 | TRBV6-5 | - | TGTGCCAGCAGTTCCGGGGGCGAAAGCAATCAGCCCCAGCATTTT | CASSSGGESNQPQHF
- | TRBJ1-5 | TRBV28 | once | TGTGCCAGCAGTTTAAGCAGGTATAGCAATCAGCCCCAGCATTTT | CASSLSRYSNQPQHF
- | TRBJ2-7 | TRBV28 | - | TGTGCCAGCAGTCCGATACTAGAAACCCGCAACGAGCAGTACTTC | CASSPILETRNEQYF
TRBD1 | TRBJ2-3 | TRBV9 | - | TGTGCCAGCAGCCAGACAGGGGGCACGACAGATACGCAGTATTTT | CASSQTGGTTDTQYF
TRBD2 | TRBJ2-7 | TRBV5-6 | - | TGTGCCAGCAGTTGGAGCCGGGGGGACGAGCAGTACTTC | CASSWSRGDEQYF
- | TRBJ1-1 | TRBV6-1 | - | TGTGCCAGCAGTGAAGGTTGGACTAACACTGAAGCTTTCTTT | CASSEGWTNTEAFF
- | TRBJ2-1 | TRBV15 | - | TGTGCCACCAGTACGGGCCTCAATGAGCAGTTCTTC | CATSTGLNEQFF
- | TRBJ1-1 | TRBV15 | - | TGTGCCACCAGCTCAGCAGGGGCCGCATATGAAGCTTTCTTT | CATSSAGAAYEAFF
- | TRBJ1-4 | TRBV28 | - | TGTGCCAGCAGGCCCGGACGGTCCAGGGTCGAAAAACTGTTTTTT | CASRPGRSRVEKLFF
- | TRBJ2-3 | TRBV7-2 | once | TGTGCCAGCAGCCCCTGGGTGGCAGATACGCAGTATTTT | CASSPWVADTQYF
- | TRBJ2-2 | TRBV28 | - | TGTGCCAGCAGTTTCCTAGCTACCGGGGAGCTGTTTTTT | CASSFLATGELFF
TRBD2 | TRBJ2-2 | TRBV4-1 | once | TGCGCCAGCAGCCAAGACCCGGGGTCTGCGGGGGACACCGGGGAGCTGTTTTTT | CASSQDPGSAGDTGELFF
TRBD1 | TRBJ1-1 | TRBV10-2 | - | TGCGCCAGCAGTGCCAGGACAGGGGGCACTGAAGCTTTCTTT | CASSARTGGTEAFF
- | TRBJ1-2 | TRBV5-1 | - | TGCGCCAGCAGCTTGGAGGTCCCCTATGGCTACACCTTC | CASSLEVPYGYTF